The present entry profiles one T cell receptor (beta chain) with its context. Its antigen is undetermined. These data are taken from a study of untreated major depressive disorder. Every participant had European ancestry. Controls never had mood disorders and self-rated depressive symptoms at 5 or less. Findings of the study overall: A comparatively small sample limits the generalizability of these findings.

The CDR3 has 16 amino acids. The V and J ends lost 2 bases and 0 bases respectively, with 11 bases between them. Germline V gene lookup returns CDR1 MNHEY and CDR2 SVGAGI. The data were produced by immunoSEQ multiplex PCR, yet TCRdb's version contains in-frame clones alone and is incomplete. Of tens of thousands of clones listed, approximately 89% were seen once; the top ten hold about 0.45%. The V call is TRBV6-5, the J call TRBJ1-5; D is ambiguous. The sequenced material came from CD4+ T cells from PBMCs. The origin of this receptor is a woman aged 40 to 50 in good health. The CDR3 sequence: CASSYRAEYSNQPQHF. The CDR3 bases are TGTGCCAGCAGTTACCGGGCAGAGTATAGCAATCAGCCCCAGCATTTT.